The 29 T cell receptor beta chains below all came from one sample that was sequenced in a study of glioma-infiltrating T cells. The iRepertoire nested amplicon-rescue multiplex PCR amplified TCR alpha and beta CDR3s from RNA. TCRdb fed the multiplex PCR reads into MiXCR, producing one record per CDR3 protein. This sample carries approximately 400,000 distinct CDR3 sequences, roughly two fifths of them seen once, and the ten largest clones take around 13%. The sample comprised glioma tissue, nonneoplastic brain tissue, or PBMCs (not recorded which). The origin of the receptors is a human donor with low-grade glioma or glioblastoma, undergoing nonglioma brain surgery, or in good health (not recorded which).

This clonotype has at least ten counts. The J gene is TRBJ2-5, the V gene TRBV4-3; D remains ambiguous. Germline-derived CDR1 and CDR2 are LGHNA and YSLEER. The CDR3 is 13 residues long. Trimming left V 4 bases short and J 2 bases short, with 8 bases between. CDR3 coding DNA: TGCGCCAGCAGCCTTTTCTATCAAGAGACCCAGTACTTC. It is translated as CASSLFYQETQYF.

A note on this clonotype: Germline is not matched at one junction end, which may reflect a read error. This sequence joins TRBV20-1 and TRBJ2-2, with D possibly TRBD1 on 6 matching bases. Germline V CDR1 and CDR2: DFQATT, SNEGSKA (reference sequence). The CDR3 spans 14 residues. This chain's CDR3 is CSAAGTLNTRELFF. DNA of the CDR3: TGCAGTGCAGCCGGGACACTGAACACCCGGGAGCTGTTTTTT.

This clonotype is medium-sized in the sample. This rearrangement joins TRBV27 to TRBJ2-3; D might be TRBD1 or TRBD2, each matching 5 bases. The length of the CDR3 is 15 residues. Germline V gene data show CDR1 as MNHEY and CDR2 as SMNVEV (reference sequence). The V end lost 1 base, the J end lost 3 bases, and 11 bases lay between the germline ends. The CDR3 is CASSLYPGSTDTQYF. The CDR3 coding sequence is TGTGCCAGCAGTTTATACCCAGGGAGTACAGATACGCAGTATTTT.

In nucleotides, the CDR3 is TGCAGTGCTAGACAACAGGTCTACGAGCAGTACTTC. Translated: CSARQQVYEQYF. The chain is built from TRBV20-1 and TRBJ2-7, with D possibly TRBD1 on 5 matching bases. Germline V lookup: CDR1 DFQATT, CDR2 SNEGSKA (reference sequence). CDR3 length: 12 residues. V gave up 2 bases and J gave up 3 bases, with 8 bases separating them.

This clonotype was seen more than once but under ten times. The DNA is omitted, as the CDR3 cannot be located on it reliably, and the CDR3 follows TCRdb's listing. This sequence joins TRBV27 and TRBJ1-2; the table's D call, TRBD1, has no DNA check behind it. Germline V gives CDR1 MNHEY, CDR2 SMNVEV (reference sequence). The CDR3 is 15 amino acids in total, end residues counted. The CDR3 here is CASSSSGQGYYGYTF.

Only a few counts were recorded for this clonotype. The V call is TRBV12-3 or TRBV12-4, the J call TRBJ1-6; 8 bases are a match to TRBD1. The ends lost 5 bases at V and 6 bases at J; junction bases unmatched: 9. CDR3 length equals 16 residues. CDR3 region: CASSLRQGWGNSPLHF. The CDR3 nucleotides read TGTGCCAGCAGTCTCCGACAGGGGTGGGGTAATTCACCCCTCCACTTT.

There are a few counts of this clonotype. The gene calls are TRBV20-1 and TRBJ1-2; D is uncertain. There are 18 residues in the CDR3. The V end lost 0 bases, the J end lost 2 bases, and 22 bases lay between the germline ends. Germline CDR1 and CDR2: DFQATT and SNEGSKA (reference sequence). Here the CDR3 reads CSARDYRQLKAANYGYTF. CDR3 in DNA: TGCAGTGCTAGAGATTATAGACAACTCAAAGCCGCCAACTATGGCTACACCTTC.

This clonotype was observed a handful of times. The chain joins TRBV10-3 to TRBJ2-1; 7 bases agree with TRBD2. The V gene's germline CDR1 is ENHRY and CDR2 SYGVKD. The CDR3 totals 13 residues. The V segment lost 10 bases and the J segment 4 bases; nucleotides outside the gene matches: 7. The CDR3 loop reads CATQRDLYNEQFF. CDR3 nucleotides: TGTGCCACCCAGCGGGACCTATACAATGAGCAGTTCTTC.

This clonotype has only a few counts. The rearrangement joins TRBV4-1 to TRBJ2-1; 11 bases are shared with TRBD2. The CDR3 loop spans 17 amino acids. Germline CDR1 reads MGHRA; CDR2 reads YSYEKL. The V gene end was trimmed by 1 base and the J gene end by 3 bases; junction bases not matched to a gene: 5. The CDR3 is CASSQGGLAVLYNEQFF. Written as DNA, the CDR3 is TGCGCCAGCAGCCAAGGGGGACTAGCGGTCCTCTACAATGAGCAGTTCTTC.

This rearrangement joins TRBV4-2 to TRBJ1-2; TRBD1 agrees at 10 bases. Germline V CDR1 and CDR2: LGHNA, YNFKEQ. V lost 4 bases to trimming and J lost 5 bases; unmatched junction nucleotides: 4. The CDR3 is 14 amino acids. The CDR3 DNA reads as TGTGCCAGCAGCCCGACAGGGGGCGAATATGGCTACACCTTC. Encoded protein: CASSPTGGEYGYTF.

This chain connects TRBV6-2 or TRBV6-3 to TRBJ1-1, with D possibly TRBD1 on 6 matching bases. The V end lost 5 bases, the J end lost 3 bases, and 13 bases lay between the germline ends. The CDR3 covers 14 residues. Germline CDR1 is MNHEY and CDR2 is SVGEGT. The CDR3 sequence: CASSVQGMDTEAFF. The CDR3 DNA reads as TGTGCCAGCAGTGTGCAGGGGATGGACACTGAAGCTTTCTTT.

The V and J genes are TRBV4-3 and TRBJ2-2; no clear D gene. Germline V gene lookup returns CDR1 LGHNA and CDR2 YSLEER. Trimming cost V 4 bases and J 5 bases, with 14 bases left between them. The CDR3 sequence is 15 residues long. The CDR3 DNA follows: TGCGCCAGCAGCCCCATCGACTCCCGGACCGGGGAGCTGTTTTTT. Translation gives CASSPIDSRTGELFF.

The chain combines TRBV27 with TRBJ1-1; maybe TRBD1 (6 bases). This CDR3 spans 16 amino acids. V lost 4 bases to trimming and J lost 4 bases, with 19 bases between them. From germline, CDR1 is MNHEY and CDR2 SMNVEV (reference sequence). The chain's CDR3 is CASSSAPSGGGTEAFF. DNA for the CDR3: TGTGCCAGCAGTTCGGCCCCCTCGGGGGGCGGCACTGAAGCTTTCTTT.

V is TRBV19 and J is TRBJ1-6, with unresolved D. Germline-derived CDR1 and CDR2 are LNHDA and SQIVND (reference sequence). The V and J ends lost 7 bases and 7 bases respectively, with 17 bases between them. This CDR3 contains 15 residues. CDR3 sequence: CASTPSRSGNSPLHF. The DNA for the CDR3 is TGTGCCAGTACCCCGAGCAGGTCGGGGAATTCACCCCTCCACTTT.

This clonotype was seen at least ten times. CDR3 nucleotide sequence: TGTGCCAGCAGCTTAGCGGGACAGGGTTACGGAGCCCAGCATTTT. It specifies CASSLAGQGYGAQHF. The chain combines TRBV7-8 with TRBJ1-5; 9 bases agree with TRBD1. In germline, CDR1 is SGHVS, CDR2 FQNEAQ. The trim removed 0 bases at V and 11 bases at J, leaving 8 bases unmatched. The CDR3 extends over 15 amino acids.

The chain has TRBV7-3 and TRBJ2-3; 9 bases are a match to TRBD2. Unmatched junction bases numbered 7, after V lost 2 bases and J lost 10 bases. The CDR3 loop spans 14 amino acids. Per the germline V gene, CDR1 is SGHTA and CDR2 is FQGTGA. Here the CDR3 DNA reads TGTGCCAGCAGCTTATTGGCGGGAGGGAGTCCGCAGTATTTT. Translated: CASSLLAGGSPQYF.

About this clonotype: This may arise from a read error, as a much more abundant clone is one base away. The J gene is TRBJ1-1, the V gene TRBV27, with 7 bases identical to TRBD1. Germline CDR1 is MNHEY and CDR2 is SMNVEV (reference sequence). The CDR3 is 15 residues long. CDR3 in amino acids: CASSLWGQRNTEACF. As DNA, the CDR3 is TGTGCCAGCAGTTTATGGGGACAGAGGAACACTGAAGCTTGCTTT.

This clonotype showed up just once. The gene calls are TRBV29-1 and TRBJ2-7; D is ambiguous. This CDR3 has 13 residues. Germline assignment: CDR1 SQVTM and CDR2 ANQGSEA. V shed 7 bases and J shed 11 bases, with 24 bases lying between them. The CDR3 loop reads CSARVGSQETKYF. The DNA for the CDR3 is TGCAGCGCCCGAGTGGGGTCCCAAGAGACCAAGTACTTC.

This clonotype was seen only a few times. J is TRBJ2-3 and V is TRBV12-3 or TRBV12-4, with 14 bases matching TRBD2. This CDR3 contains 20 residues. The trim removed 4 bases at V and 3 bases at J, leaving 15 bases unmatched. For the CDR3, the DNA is TGTGCCAGCAGTTCCGTACCGCCTGGGACTAGCGGGAGACGGACAGATACGCAGTATTTT. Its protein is CASSSVPPGTSGRRTDTQYF.

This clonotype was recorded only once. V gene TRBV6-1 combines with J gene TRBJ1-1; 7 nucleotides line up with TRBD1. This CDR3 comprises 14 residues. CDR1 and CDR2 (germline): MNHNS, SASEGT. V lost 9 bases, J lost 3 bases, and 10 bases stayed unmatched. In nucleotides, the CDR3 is TGTGCCAGGAGCCCCAGGGGGTCGGACACTGAAGCTTTCTTT. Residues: CARSPRGSDTEAFF.

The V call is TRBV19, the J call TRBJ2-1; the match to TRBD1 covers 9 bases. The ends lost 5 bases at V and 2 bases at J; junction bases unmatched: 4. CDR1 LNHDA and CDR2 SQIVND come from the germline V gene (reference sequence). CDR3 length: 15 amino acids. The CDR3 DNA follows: TGTGCCAGTAGTGCGGGACAGGGCCCCTACAATGAGCAGTTCTTC. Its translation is CASSAGQGPYNEQFF. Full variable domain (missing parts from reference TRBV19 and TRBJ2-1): DGGITQSPKYLFRKEGQNVTLSCEQNLNHDAMYWYRQDPGQGLRLIYYSQIVNDFQKGDIAEGYSVSREKKESFPLTVTSAQKNPTAFYLCASSAGQGPYNEQFFGPGTRLTVL.

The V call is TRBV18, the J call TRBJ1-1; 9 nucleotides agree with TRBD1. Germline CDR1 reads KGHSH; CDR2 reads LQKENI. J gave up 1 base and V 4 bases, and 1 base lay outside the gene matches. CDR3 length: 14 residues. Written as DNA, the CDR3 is TGTGCCAGCTCACGACAGGGGGGGAACACTGAAGCTTTCTTT. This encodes CASSRQGGNTEAFF. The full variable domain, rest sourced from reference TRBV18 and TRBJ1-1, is NAGVMQNPRHLVRRRGQEARLRCSPMKGHSHVYWYRQLPEEGLKFMVYLQKENIIDESGMPKERFSAEFPKEGPSILRIQQVVRGDSAAYFCASSRQGGNTEAFFGQGTRLTVV.

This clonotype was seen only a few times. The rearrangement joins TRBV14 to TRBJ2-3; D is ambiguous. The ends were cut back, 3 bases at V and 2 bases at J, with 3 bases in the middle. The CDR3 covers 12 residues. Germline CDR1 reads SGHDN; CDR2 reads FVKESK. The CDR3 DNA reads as TGTGCCAGCAGCCAGGTCACAGATACGCAGTATTTT. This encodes CASSQVTDTQYF.

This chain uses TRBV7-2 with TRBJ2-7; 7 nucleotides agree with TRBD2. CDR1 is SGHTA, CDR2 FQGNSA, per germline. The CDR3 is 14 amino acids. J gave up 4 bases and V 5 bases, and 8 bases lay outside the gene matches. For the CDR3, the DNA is TGTGCCAGCAGCCTTAGCGGGTTCGGGTACGAGCAGTACTTC. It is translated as CASSLSGFGYEQYF.

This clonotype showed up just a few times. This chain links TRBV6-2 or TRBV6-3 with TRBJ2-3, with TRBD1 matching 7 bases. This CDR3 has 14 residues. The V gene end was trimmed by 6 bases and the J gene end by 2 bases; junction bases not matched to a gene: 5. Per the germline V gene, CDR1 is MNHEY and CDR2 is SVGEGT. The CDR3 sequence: CASSSGQFTDTQYF. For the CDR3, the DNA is TGTGCCAGCAGCTCGGGACAGTTCACAGATACGCAGTATTTT.

The CDR3 DNA reads as TGTGCCAGCAGTGAATTGGGACAGGGATCGGATGAGCAGTTCTTC. Its protein product is CASSELGQGSDEQFF. The V and J genes are TRBV2 and TRBJ2-1, with 9 bases matching TRBD1. CDR3 length: 15 amino acids. CDR1 and CDR2 from the germline V gene are SNHLY and FYNNEI. Losses at the gene ends were 2 bases for V and 8 bases for J; bases not matched to a gene: 7.

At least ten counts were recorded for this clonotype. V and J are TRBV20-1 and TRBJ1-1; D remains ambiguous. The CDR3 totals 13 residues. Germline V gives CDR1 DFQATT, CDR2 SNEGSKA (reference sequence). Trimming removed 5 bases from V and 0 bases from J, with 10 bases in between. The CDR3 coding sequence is TGCAGTGCTGGACGGTACATGAACACTGAAGCTTTCTTT. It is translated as CSAGRYMNTEAFF.

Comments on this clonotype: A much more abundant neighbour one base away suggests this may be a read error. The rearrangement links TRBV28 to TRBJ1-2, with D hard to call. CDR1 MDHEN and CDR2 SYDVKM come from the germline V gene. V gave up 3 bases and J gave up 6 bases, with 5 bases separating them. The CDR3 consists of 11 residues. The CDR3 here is CASSFSDGYTF. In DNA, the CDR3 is TGTGCCAGCAGTTTTAGTGATGGCTACACCTTC.

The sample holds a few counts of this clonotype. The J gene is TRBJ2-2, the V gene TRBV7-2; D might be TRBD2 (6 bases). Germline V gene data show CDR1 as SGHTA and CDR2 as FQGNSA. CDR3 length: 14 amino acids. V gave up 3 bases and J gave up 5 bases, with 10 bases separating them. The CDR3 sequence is CASSFAGSTGELFF. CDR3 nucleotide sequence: TGTGCCAGCAGCTTCGCGGGGTCTACCGGGGAGCTGTTTTTT.